These 30 T cell receptor beta chains originate from one sample sequenced in a study of early T cells in non-severe SARS-CoV-2 infection. MiXCR, applied by TCRdb to the 5' RACE reads, yields one record per CDR3 protein. This table has 25,000 to 35,000 distinct CDR3 sequences, 6% appearing once. The specimen comprised whole blood, sampled at baseline. The receptors come from an adult who was a healthcare worker with PCR-confirmed SARS-CoV-2 infection or an uninfected control (not recorded which).

V and J are TRBV5-1 and TRBJ1-5, with a tentative D call TRBD1 (6 bases). CDR1 is SGHRS, CDR2 YFSETQ, per germline. Trimming shortened V by 4 bases and J by 3 bases, and 14 bases separated the two germline ends. The CDR3 is 15 amino acids. CDR3 sequence: CASSPDTGLNQPQHF. CDR3 sequence (DNA): TGCGCCAGCAGCCCAGACACAGGGCTCAATCAGCCCCAGCATTTT. The variable domain in full, with the rest retrieved from reference TRBV5-1 and TRBJ1-5, is KAGVTQTPRYLIKTRGQQVTLSCSPISGHRSVSWYQQTPGQGLQFLFEYFSETQRNKGNFPGRFSGRQFSNSRSEMNVSTLELGDSALYLCASSPDTGLNQPQHFGDGTRLSIL.

In this sample, this clonotype turned up many times. This chain joins TRBV12-3 or TRBV12-4 and TRBJ2-1; TRBD2 matches at 12 bases. This CDR3 has 16 residues. After removal of 6 bases from V and 8 bases from J, the junction contained 11 bases not matched to a gene. CDR3 coding DNA: TGTGCCAGCAGCTTACGCCGGACTAGCGGGAATGATGAGCAGTTCTTC. Translated: CASSLRRTSGNDEQFF.

This chain joins TRBV7-2 and TRBJ2-7, with 8 bases identical to TRBD2. V was pared by 2 bases and J by 5 bases, with 5 bases of the junction left unmatched. This CDR3 is built from 14 residues. Germline CDR1 and CDR2: SGHTA and FQGNSA. The CDR3 DNA sequence: TGTGCCAGCAGCTTAATAGGGACTAGAAACGAGCAGTACTTC. It translates to CASSLIGTRNEQYF.

There are many counts of this clonotype. This chain connects TRBV4-3 to TRBJ1-4; 8 bases match TRBD1. CDR1 and CDR2 (germline): LGHNA, YSLEER. V dropped 4 bases and J dropped 2; count of bases not matched to a gene: 0. This CDR3 comprises 14 residues. CDR3 sequence: CASSRDRTNEKLFF. CDR3 in DNA: TGCGCCAGCAGCCGGGACAGGACTAATGAAAAACTGTTTTTT.

This clonotype was seen more than once but under ten times. V gene TRBV5-4 combines with J gene TRBJ1-1, with D possibly TRBD1 on 5 matching bases. V was cut by 4 bases and J by 0 bases, with 13 bases left in between. This CDR3 is built from 15 residues. Germline values: CDR1 SGHNT, CDR2 YYREEE (reference sequence). In DNA, the CDR3 is TGTGCCAGCAGCGATGGGGGGAACATGAACACTGAAGCTTTCTTT. Translation: CASSDGGNMNTEAFF.

This clonotype was counted many times. The gene calls are TRBV7-6 and TRBJ2-3, with a weak D call TRBD1 (5 bases). V was clipped by 0 bases and J by 1 base, with 11 bases between them. The CDR3 spans 16 residues. The germline gives CDR1 SGHVS, CDR2 FNYEAQ. In DNA, the CDR3 is TGTGCCAGCAGCTTAGCAGGCAGGGCGCGCACAGATACGCAGTATTTT. Protein: CASSLAGRARTDTQYF.

Judged by abundance, this clonotype is medium-sized. The CDR3 DNA reads TGTGCCAGCAGAAGGGACTACACAGATACGCAGTATTTT. Its protein product is CASRRDYTDTQYF. The rearrangement joins TRBV2 to TRBJ2-3, with 7 bases matching TRBD2. CDR3 length: 13 residues. Germline V gives CDR1 SNHLY, CDR2 FYNNEI. V dropped 6 bases and J dropped 2; count of bases not matched to a gene: 2.

The rearrangement joins TRBV6-5 to TRBJ2-5, with 14 bases aligning to TRBD2. The ends lost 5 bases at V and 1 base at J; junction bases unmatched: 12. The CDR3 covers 19 residues. Per the germline V gene, CDR1 is MNHEY and CDR2 is SVGAGI. The CDR3 DNA reads TGTGCCAGCAGTCTCACGACTAGCGGGAGGGGTGGTGGCCAAGAGACCCAGTACTTC. Translating gives CASSLTTSGRGGGQETQYF.

In this sample, this clonotype turned up a few times. This chain connects TRBV18 to TRBJ2-1; 9 nucleotides align to TRBD2. The V segment lost 0 bases and the J segment 5 bases; nucleotides outside the gene matches: 8. The CDR3 contains 17 residues. Germline V gene sequence: CDR1 KGHSH, CDR2 LQKENI. In nucleotides, the CDR3 is TGTGCCAGCTCACCACCGGCTAGCGGGAAAGAGGACAATGAGCAGTTCTTC. It codes for CASSPPASGKEDNEQFF.

This clonotype was detected ten times or more. The genes are TRBV21-1 and TRBJ2-5; TRBD1 is taken as the D call from the table, unchecked against the DNA. TRBV21-1 is a pseudogene segment. The CDR3 is made up of 16 amino acids. CDR3 sequence: CASSSVPGQRKETQYF. Written as DNA, the CDR3 is TGTGCCAGCAGCTCTGTACCGGGACAGAGAAAAGAGACCCAGTACTTC.

This clonotype has a handful of counts. An end of the junction does not agree with germline; a read error may underlie this. The chain joins TRBV7-7 to TRBJ1-1, with D tentatively TRBD1 (5 bases). The CDR3 is made up of 13 amino acids. The germline gives CDR1 SSHAT, CDR2 FNYEAQ (reference sequence). Here the CDR3 DNA reads TGTGCTAGCAGCCTACAGGAGAACACTGAAGCTTTCTTT. Translation: CASSLQENTEAFF.

This clonotype appeared many times. This chain joins TRBV11-2 and TRBJ2-5; 13 bases agree with TRBD2. The CDR3 has 15 residues. Germline values: CDR1 SGHAT, CDR2 FQNNGV. V shed 1 base and J 4 bases; nucleotides not matched to a gene: 0. CDR3 coding DNA: TGTGCCAGCAGCTTAGGGACTAGCGGGGGAGAGACCCAGTACTTC. Its translation: CASSLGTSGGETQYF.

This clonotype was seen at least ten times. This rearrangement joins TRBV10-3 to TRBJ2-2, with 9 nucleotides matching TRBD1. This CDR3 has 19 amino acids. The germline V gene has CDR1 ENHRY and CDR2 SYGVKD. Germline trimming cut 5 bases from V and 0 bases from J; bases unmatched to any gene: 13. CDR3 sequence reads: CAISPSAPGQGANTGELFF. In DNA, the CDR3 is TGTGCCATCAGTCCGTCAGCCCCGGGACAGGGTGCGAACACCGGGGAGCTGTTTTTT.

This clonotype was recorded at least ten times. CDR3 protein: CASSYALGLAGPLHTYNEQFF. CDR3 DNA sequence: TGCGCCAGCAGCTACGCCCTGGGACTAGCGGGTCCCCTTCATACTTACAATGAGCAGTTCTTC. The V gene is TRBV5-1, the J gene TRBJ2-1; TRBD2 aligns across 12 bases. This CDR3 contains 21 residues. Germline CDR1 SGHRS, CDR2 YFSETQ. V shed 3 bases, J shed 4 bases, and the junction held 20 bases outside the gene matches. Full variable domain (remainder filled in from reference TRBV5-1 and TRBJ2-1): KAGVTQTPRYLIKTRGQQVTLSCSPISGHRSVSWYQQTPGQGLQFLFEYFSETQRNKGNFPGRFSGRQFSNSRSEMNVSTLELGDSALYLCASSYALGLAGPLHTYNEQFFGPGTRLTVL.

This clonotype was seen ten or more times. The chain combines TRBV6-1 with TRBJ1-1; D not resolved. This CDR3 region has 12 residues. Between the trimmed V and J ends, which lost 5 bases and 4 bases, there was a span of 8 bases. Per the germline V gene, CDR1 is MNHNS and CDR2 is SASEGT. The CDR3 region has the DNA TGTGCCAGCAGTCAGGACGGCACTGAAGCTTTCTTT. It specifies CASSQDGTEAFF.

This clonotype was counted at least ten times. The chain combines TRBV18 with TRBJ2-5; 7 positions agree with TRBD1. The V and J ends lost 6 bases and 2 bases, in that order; junction bases with no gene match: 12. CDR1 and CDR2 (germline): KGHSH, LQKENI. The CDR3 covers 16 residues. The CDR3, as DNA: TGTGCCAGCTCGATAAACACGGGGACAGCTCAAGAGACCCAGTACTTC. Amino acids: CASSINTGTAQETQYF.

This clonotype was detected only a few times. The gene calls are TRBV5-1 and TRBJ2-5; no firm D call. Germline V gene sequence: CDR1 SGHRS, CDR2 YFSETQ. The length of the CDR3 is 14 residues. The V end was cut by 4 bases, the J end by 2 bases, with 12 bases between. The CDR3 region has the DNA TGCGCCAGCAGCCAGGACGGTACTCAAGAGACCCAGTACTTC. As protein: CASSQDGTQETQYF.

This chain connects TRBV20-1 to TRBJ2-7; 10 bases are shared with TRBD1. The trim removed 0 bases at V and 1 base at J, leaving 3 bases unmatched. Per germline, CDR1 DFQATT and CDR2 SNEGSKA (reference sequence). The CDR3 has 15 amino acids. CDR3 sequence (DNA): TGCAGTGCTAGAGATGGGGACAGGGGTTCCTACGAGCAGTACTTC. Encoded protein: CSARDGDRGSYEQYF.

The table lists this clonotype with many counts. This chain joins TRBV28 and TRBJ1-1; 10 nucleotides align to TRBD1. This CDR3 is built from 16 residues. V gave up 3 bases and J gave up 4 bases; unmatched junction bases: 8. Germline lookup yields CDR1 MDHEN and CDR2 SYDVKM. CDR3 nucleotides: TGTGCCAGCAGTTTGGGGACAGGGGCAGGGAGCACTGAAGCTTTCTTT. Its protein product is CASSLGTGAGSTEAFF.

This clonotype was recorded at least ten times. The CDR3 sequence is CASSPPGLASEQFF. CDR3 DNA sequence: TGTGCCAGCTCACCACCAGGATTAGCATCTGAGCAGTTCTTC. V and J are TRBV18 and TRBJ2-1, with D uncertain. The ends were cut back, 0 bases at V and 9 bases at J, with 12 bases in the middle. Germline V gives CDR1 KGHSH, CDR2 LQKENI. The CDR3 extends over 14 amino acids.

This clonotype was found many times. This chain joins TRBV28 and TRBJ2-1; D ambiguous. The length of the CDR3 is 15 residues. The V gene's germline CDR1 is MDHEN and CDR2 SYDVKM. The V gene lost 1 base and the J gene lost 6 bases, with 13 bases spanning the gap. CDR3 DNA: TGTGCCAGCAGTTTATCGCTTATTCGGGCCAATGAGCAGTTCTTC. Translated, it gives CASSLSLIRANEQFF.

This clonotype has more than one count but fewer than ten. This chain links TRBV3-1 with TRBJ2-5; 10 bases line up with TRBD1. Per the germline V gene, CDR1 is LGHDT and CDR2 is YNNKEL (reference sequence). This CDR3 is 16 amino acids long. V lost 4 bases to trimming and J lost 1 base; unmatched junction nucleotides: 6. The chain's CDR3 is CASSLRDRGFQETQYF. In nucleotides, the CDR3 is TGTGCCAGCAGCCTCCGGGACAGGGGTTTCCAAGAGACCCAGTACTTC.

A remark on this clonotype: A single base separates this from a much larger clone, so it may be a read error. J is TRBJ1-1 and V is TRBV27; D call uncertain. The CDR3 runs to 15 residues. Trimming cost V 5 bases and J 5 bases, with 18 bases left between them. In germline, CDR1 is MNHEY, CDR2 SMNVEV (reference sequence). The CDR3 DNA reads as TGTGCCAGCAGTCCGACGTCTCCCAGGTGGACTGAAGCTTTCTTT. Amino acids: CASSPTSPRWTEAFF.

This clonotype was counted ten times or more. This chain links TRBV12-3 or TRBV12-4 with TRBJ1-1; 8 bases are a match to TRBD1. J lost 1 base, V lost 3 bases, and 1 base had no gene match. The CDR3 contains 14 residues. The CDR3 spells CASSLTGANTEAFF. The CDR3 DNA is TGTGCCAGCAGTTTGACAGGGGCGAACACTGAAGCTTTCTTT.

This clonotype was detected ten times or more. This chain links TRBV28 with TRBJ2-1; tentative D call: TRBD1 (5 bases). Trimming removed 5 bases from V and 5 bases from J, with 13 bases in between. Germline V gives CDR1 MDHEN, CDR2 SYDVKM. The CDR3 is 14 residues long. CDR3 in amino acids: CASSHQGRNNEQFF. The CDR3 DNA reads TGTGCCAGCAGTCACCAGGGTCGTAACAATGAGCAGTTCTTC.

The rearrangement joins TRBV13 to TRBJ2-1, with 10 bases identical to TRBD2. Germline V gene lookup returns CDR1 PRHDT and CDR2 FYEKMQ (reference sequence). V dropped 2 bases and J dropped 8; count of bases not matched to a gene: 6. This CDR3 contains 15 residues. CDR3 nucleotide sequence: TGTGCCAGCAGCTTATGGCCTAGCGGGGGAGATGAGCAGTTCTTC. This encodes CASSLWPSGGDEQFF.

This clonotype was seen many times. The chain is built from TRBV7-9 and TRBJ2-2; D is unclear. The CDR3 runs 15 residues. Germline CDR1 is SEHNR and CDR2 is FQNEAQ (reference sequence). Trimming removed 0 bases at V and 0 bases at J, with 5 bases between. The CDR3 here is CASSLAGPNTGELFF. CDR3 in DNA: TGTGCCAGCAGCTTAGCAGGCCCGAACACCGGGGAGCTGTTTTTT. Combining the CDR3 with reference TRBV7-9 and TRBJ2-2 gives the whole variable domain DTGVSQNPRHKITKRGQNVTFRCDPISEHNRLYWYRQTLGQGPEFLTYFQNEAQLEKSRLLSDRFSAERPKGSFSTLEIQRTEQGDSAMYLCASSLAGPNTGELFFGEGSRLTVL.

This clonotype has just a few counts. The gene calls are TRBV3-1 and TRBJ2-5; 10 bases are a match to TRBD2. J lost 6 bases, V lost 3 bases, and 7 bases had no gene match. This CDR3 contains 15 residues. Germline CDR1 is LGHDT and CDR2 is YNNKEL (reference sequence). This CDR3 reads CASSQERGGGKTQYF. The CDR3 DNA reads TGTGCCAGCAGCCAGGAGCGGGGGGGCGGCAAGACCCAGTACTTC.

The chain couples TRBV6-5 to TRBJ2-6, with D unclear. The germline V gene encodes CDR1 MNHEY and CDR2 SVGAGI. Trimming cost V 1 base and J 2 bases, with 9 bases left between them. This CDR3 spans 16 amino acids. CDR3 nucleotide sequence: TGTGCCAGCAGTTACTTTAGGGTTCCTGGGGCCAACGTCCTGACTTTC. The encoded protein is CASSYFRVPGANVLTF.

This chain connects TRBV25-1 to TRBJ1-2; TRBD1 is a possible D gene (5 bases). CDR3 length: 13 amino acids. With 2 bases removed from V and 4 bases from J, the gap between germline ends came to 8 bases. Germline assignment: CDR1 MGHDK and CDR2 SYGVNS. The CDR3 loop is CASSEDRLYGYTF. CDR3 nucleotide sequence: TGTGCCAGCAGTGAAGACAGACTCTATGGCTACACCTTC.